This is a list of T cell receptor beta chains from one sample in a study of blood T cell repertoires in COVID-19. Profiling relied on immunoSEQ multiplex PCR, and the TCRdb table lists in-frame clones only, not all of them. The profile shows 140,000 to 150,000 clones, about 88% of them singletons. The sample taken for sequencing was peripheral blood. The receptors shown here come from a human donor in a cohort sampled during active COVID-19. Each CDR3 is given with its conserved first and last residue. Each record gives: V gene, clone size, D gene, J gene, CDR3 DNA, CDR3 protein. A D gene is named only where the DNA matches it firmly. Rows may omit the clone size; those that give it use once, few, many or a size class.

v_call: TRBV19; clone_size: once; d_call: TRBD2; j_call: TRBJ2-3; cdr3_nt: TGTGCCAGTAGTATAGGGGAGGGTAGGGCATCAAGCACAGATACGCAGTATTTT; cdr3_aa: CASSIGEGRASSTDTQYF
v_call: TRBV27; clone_size: once; d_call: TRBD1; j_call: TRBJ2-7; cdr3_nt: TGTGCCAGCAGTTTAGACGCCGCGGCCGACAGGGTGATCGAGCAGTACTTC; cdr3_aa: CASSLDAAADRVIEQYF
v_call: TRBV9; clone_size: .; d_call: TRBD1; j_call: TRBJ2-7; cdr3_nt: TGTGCCAGCAGCGATAACAGGGGGCCGGAGCAGTACTTC; cdr3_aa: CASSDNRGPEQYF
v_call: TRBV7-8; clone_size: .; d_call: .; j_call: TRBJ2-5; cdr3_nt: TGTGCCAGCAGCTCTATCCTTAGCGGCCAAGAGACCCAGTACTTC; cdr3_aa: CASSSILSGQETQYF
v_call: TRBV29-1; clone_size: .; d_call: TRBD2; j_call: TRBJ2-7; cdr3_nt: TGCAGCGTCGGGACTAGCGGCTCCTACGAGCAGTACTTC; cdr3_aa: CSVGTSGSYEQYF
v_call: TRBV3-1/TRBV3-2; clone_size: .; d_call: TRBD2; j_call: TRBJ2-7; cdr3_nt: TGTGCCAGCAGCCAATTCCCTGGACTAGCGGGGATCTCCTACGAGCAGTACTTC; cdr3_aa: CASSQFPGLAGISYEQYF
v_call: TRBV7-2; clone_size: .; d_call: TRBD1; j_call: TRBJ1-5; cdr3_nt: TGTGCCAGCAGCTCCGGGACAGGGACCAATCAGCCCCAGCATTTT; cdr3_aa: CASSSGTGTNQPQHF
v_call: TRBV11-2; clone_size: few; d_call: TRBD1; j_call: TRBJ1-1; cdr3_nt: TGTGCCAGCAGCGTCGACAGGGACGGTGAAGCTTTCTTT; cdr3_aa: CASSVDRDGEAFF
v_call: TRBV7-2; clone_size: .; d_call: .; j_call: TRBJ2-1; cdr3_nt: TGTGCCAGCAGCTTAGAAGGGGTGTTTAGCTATGAGCAGTTCTTC; cdr3_aa: CASSLEGVFSYEQFF
v_call: TRBV10-3; clone_size: .; d_call: .; j_call: TRBJ2-2; cdr3_nt: TGTGCCATCAGCCTCGGAAGCGATCCCGGGGAGCTGTTTTTT; cdr3_aa: CAISLGSDPGELFF
v_call: TRBV19; clone_size: few; d_call: .; j_call: TRBJ2-3; cdr3_nt: TGTGCCAGTAGTATTCGTTCCGGTACTAGCACAGATACGCAGTATTTT; cdr3_aa: CASSIRSGTSTDTQYF
v_call: TRBV27; clone_size: .; d_call: TRBD2; j_call: TRBJ2-7; cdr3_nt: TGTGCCAGCAGTTTATTGGGGGGGAGGGAGCAGTACTTC; cdr3_aa: CASSLLGGREQYF
v_call: TRBV28; clone_size: .; d_call: TRBD1; j_call: TRBJ1-5; cdr3_nt: TGTGCCAGCAGTCCTGGGACAGGGGGCAATCAGCCCCAGCATTTT; cdr3_aa: CASSPGTGGNQPQHF
v_call: TRBV23-1; clone_size: once; d_call: .; j_call: TRBJ1-2; cdr3_nt: TGCGCCAGCTGCATTTCCGGTCGGGATGGCTACACCTTC; cdr3_aa: CASCISGRDGYTF
v_call: TRBV19; clone_size: .; d_call: TRBD1; j_call: TRBJ1-1; cdr3_nt: TGTGCCAGTAGCACCGCGAGGGGGCGGGCTGAAGCTTTCTTT; cdr3_aa: CASSTARGRAEAFF
v_call: TRBV29-1; clone_size: .; d_call: .; j_call: TRBJ2-6; cdr3_nt: TGCAGCGTTGCAGGGGTCTCTGGGGCCAACGTCCTGACTTTC; cdr3_aa: CSVAGVSGANVLTF
v_call: TRBV6-2/TRBV6-3; clone_size: .; d_call: TRBD2; j_call: TRBJ2-5; cdr3_nt: TGTGCCAGCAGTTACCCCGAGTGGAGCGGGGGGCCCCAATTCCAAGAGACCCAGTACTTC; cdr3_aa: CASSYPEWSGGPQFQETQYF
v_call: TRBV28; clone_size: once; d_call: .; j_call: TRBJ2-7; cdr3_nt: TGTGCCAGCAGTTCAAGGGGTCGCGAGCAGTACTTC; cdr3_aa: CASSSRGREQYF
v_call: TRBV11-1; clone_size: .; d_call: TRBD1; j_call: TRBJ2-5; cdr3_nt: TGTGCCAGCAGCTCACAGGGGTTAGAGGAAGAGACCCAGTACTTC; cdr3_aa: CASSSQGLEEETQYF
v_call: TRBV23-1; clone_size: .; d_call: TRBD1; j_call: TRBJ2-7; cdr3_nt: TGCGCCAGCAGTCAATACCGGGACAGGGACGCCGAGCAGTACTTC; cdr3_aa: CASSQYRDRDAEQYF
v_call: TRBV3-1/TRBV3-2; clone_size: .; d_call: TRBD2; j_call: TRBJ2-3; cdr3_nt: TGTGCCAGCAGCCGTAGCGGGAGAGGGGGTACAGATACGCAGTATTTT; cdr3_aa: CASSRSGRGGTDTQYF
v_call: TRBV6-2/TRBV6-3; clone_size: .; d_call: .; j_call: TRBJ1-4; cdr3_nt: TGTGCCAGCAGTCCCCATGGGAGGGCAACTAATGAAAAACTGTTTTTT; cdr3_aa: CASSPHGRATNEKLFF
v_call: TRBV19; clone_size: once; d_call: TRBD1; j_call: TRBJ2-7; cdr3_nt: TGTGCCAGTAGTCCCGCGGGACAGGGGACCTACGAGCAGTACTTC; cdr3_aa: CASSPAGQGTYEQYF
v_call: TRBV19; clone_size: .; d_call: .; j_call: TRBJ2-5; cdr3_nt: TGTGCCAGTAGTCCGACTGCCATGAATCTAGAGACCCAGTACTTC; cdr3_aa: CASSPTAMNLETQYF
v_call: TRBV7-2; clone_size: .; d_call: .; j_call: TRBJ1-2; cdr3_nt: TGTGCCAGCAGCTTTCGGTCGGGTGGAGTTGGAGGGGGCTACACCTTC; cdr3_aa: CASSFRSGGVGGGYTF
v_call: TRBV5-1; clone_size: .; d_call: TRBD1; j_call: TRBJ2-7; cdr3_nt: TGCGCCAGCAGCGTGTACACAGGGGGCAAGTACGAGCAGTACTTC; cdr3_aa: CASSVYTGGKYEQYF
v_call: TRBV3-1/TRBV3-2; clone_size: .; d_call: .; j_call: TRBJ1-3; cdr3_nt: TGTGCCAGCAGCCCTTCGGCGGCTGGAAACACCATATATTTT; cdr3_aa: CASSPSAAGNTIYF
v_call: TRBV7-8; clone_size: .; d_call: TRBD2; j_call: TRBJ2-7; cdr3_nt: TGTGCCAGCAGCTTAACACTAGCGGGGGGCGGCTCCTACGAGCAGTACTTC; cdr3_aa: CASSLTLAGGGSYEQYF
v_call: TRBV5-1; clone_size: few; d_call: TRBD1; j_call: TRBJ1-2; cdr3_nt: TGCGCCAGCAGCTCCAGGGGGCTGCAGGGCTACACCTTC; cdr3_aa: CASSSRGLQGYTF
v_call: TRBV4-3; clone_size: .; d_call: TRBD2; j_call: TRBJ2-1; cdr3_nt: TGCGCCAGCAGCCAAGATTTACTAGCGGGAAAGAATGAGCAGTTCTTC; cdr3_aa: CASSQDLLAGKNEQFF
v_call: TRBV6-1; clone_size: .; d_call: .; j_call: TRBJ1-4; cdr3_nt: TGTGCCAGCAGTGAAGCGCGGGCAGTAACTAATGAAAAACTGTTTTTT; cdr3_aa: CASSEARAVTNEKLFF
v_call: TRBV5-1; clone_size: .; d_call: .; j_call: TRBJ1-1; cdr3_nt: TGCGCCAGCAGCTTGAGGGGGATGGTGGACACTGAAGCTTTCTTT; cdr3_aa: CASSLRGMVDTEAFF
v_call: TRBV21-1; clone_size: .; d_call: .; j_call: TRBJ2-3; cdr3_nt: TGTGCCAGCAGCAAAGTGACGACTAGCGGGAGTACAGATACGCAGTATTTT; cdr3_aa: CASSKVTTSGSTDTQYF
v_call: TRBV28; clone_size: .; d_call: TRBD2; j_call: TRBJ2-1; cdr3_nt: TGTGCCAGCAGCCAGACGGGACTACTATCTGAGCAGTTCTTC; cdr3_aa: CASSQTGLLSEQFF
v_call: TRBV20-1; clone_size: .; d_call: .; j_call: TRBJ2-3; cdr3_nt: TGCAGTGTAAGCCCGTCAGATACGCAGTATTTT; cdr3_aa: CSVSPSDTQYF
v_call: TRBV30; clone_size: .; d_call: TRBD1; j_call: TRBJ2-7; cdr3_nt: TGTGCCTCTAGCAGGGGGCCATATATGGGCGAGCAGTACTTC; cdr3_aa: CASSRGPYMGEQYF
v_call: TRBV11-2; clone_size: .; d_call: TRBD1; j_call: TRBJ2-3; cdr3_nt: TGTGCCAGCAGCTTCACGGCGACAGGGGTCAGCACAGATACGCAGTATTTT; cdr3_aa: CASSFTATGVSTDTQYF
v_call: TRBV29-1; clone_size: .; d_call: .; j_call: TRBJ2-3; cdr3_nt: TGCAGCGTTGAAGATCGTCTCGGGCGGGTCACAGATACGCAGTATTTT; cdr3_aa: CSVEDRLGRVTDTQYF
v_call: TRBV18; clone_size: .; d_call: .; j_call: TRBJ1-6; cdr3_nt: TGTGCCAGCTCACCTTTGACAAACCGGTCACCCCTCCACTTT; cdr3_aa: CASSPLTNRSPLHF
v_call: TRBV9; clone_size: .; d_call: .; j_call: TRBJ2-7; cdr3_nt: TGTGCCAGCAGCGTAGAGGCAGGGGGGTCCTACGAGCAGTACTTC; cdr3_aa: CASSVEAGGSYEQYF
v_call: TRBV5-6; clone_size: once; d_call: .; j_call: TRBJ1-1; cdr3_nt: TGTGCCAGCAGGCGGGGGGGACTTATCTCTGAAGCTTTCTTT; cdr3_aa: CASRRGGLISEAFF
v_call: TRBV27; clone_size: few; d_call: .; j_call: TRBJ1-1; cdr3_nt: TGTGCCAGCGGGCAGTTGAACACTGAAGCTTTCTTT; cdr3_aa: CASGQLNTEAFF
v_call: TRBV19; clone_size: .; d_call: TRBD1; j_call: TRBJ1-2; cdr3_nt: TGTGCCAGTAGTGTCGGACAGGTTCGGTATGGCTACACCTTC; cdr3_aa: CASSVGQVRYGYTF
v_call: TRBV4-3; clone_size: .; d_call: TRBD1; j_call: TRBJ2-6; cdr3_nt: TGCGCCAGCAGCCTCCACCAGGGGGCTGGGGCCAACGTCCTGACTTTC; cdr3_aa: CASSLHQGAGANVLTF
v_call: TRBV2; clone_size: .; d_call: .; j_call: TRBJ2-7; cdr3_nt: TGTGCCAGCAGTGAAGCGCTTTCCCCCACCTTGGGGCGGTACTTC; cdr3_aa: CASSEALSPTLGRYF
v_call: TRBV6-2/TRBV6-3; clone_size: .; d_call: TRBD2; j_call: TRBJ2-1; cdr3_nt: TGTGCCAGCAGTTCCGGGACTAGCGGGAGGGGCTGGCGGGATGAGCAGTTCTTC; cdr3_aa: CASSSGTSGRGWRDEQFF
v_call: TRBV14; clone_size: .; d_call: .; j_call: TRBJ2-5; cdr3_nt: TGTGCCAGCAGCCAAAAAAGGGGACTGATCCAAGAGACCCAGTACTTC; cdr3_aa: CASSQKRGLIQETQYF
v_call: TRBV28; clone_size: .; d_call: .; j_call: TRBJ1-4; cdr3_nt: TGTGCCAGCAGTTTATGGGGGGCTGAAGAAAAACTGTTTTTT; cdr3_aa: CASSLWGAEEKLFF
v_call: TRBV12-3/TRBV12-4; clone_size: .; d_call: .; j_call: TRBJ2-7; cdr3_nt: TGTGCCAGCAGTTTAGCTAGAGACGAGCAGTACTTC; cdr3_aa: CASSLARDEQYF
v_call: TRBV12-3/TRBV12-4; clone_size: once; d_call: TRBD2; j_call: TRBJ2-4; cdr3_nt: TGTGCCAGCAGTTTAATAGCGGGTTTCCCGTACTTC; cdr3_aa: CASSLIAGFPYF
v_call: TRBV5-1; clone_size: .; d_call: .; j_call: TRBJ1-1; cdr3_nt: TGCGCCAGCAGCTTGGACAGTTTGACTGAAGCTTTCTTT; cdr3_aa: CASSLDSLTEAFF
v_call: TRBV6-5; clone_size: .; d_call: TRBD1; j_call: TRBJ2-1; cdr3_nt: TGTGCCAGCACCAGGGGGCGTGAGCAGTTCTTC; cdr3_aa: CASTRGREQFF
v_call: TRBV6-4; clone_size: .; d_call: .; j_call: TRBJ1-2; cdr3_nt: TGTGCCAGCAGTGACACGGACGGGGAATATGGCTACACCTTC; cdr3_aa: CASSDTDGEYGYTF